This TCR beta chain stems from a study of T cell changes during pregnancy in multiple sclerosis. Measured with immunoSEQ multiplex PCR; TCRdb has only the in-frame clones, and not every one. Here the sample spans tens of thousands of clones, about 90% being singletons. There are a few counts of this clone. This CDR3 region has 13 residues. Deletions cut 5 bases from V and 2 bases from J, with 9 bases between. The V gene's germline CDR1 is SGHAT and CDR2 FQNNGV. The sample in question was peripheral blood, obtained before pregnancy. The receptor was derived from a female donor with multiple sclerosis, enrolled in a pregnancy study. V is TRBV11-2 and J is TRBJ1-2; D is perhaps TRBD1 (5 bases). The DNA of the CDR3 is TGTGCCAGCAGCAATAGGGGAAACTATGGCTACACCTTC. Its protein is CASSNRGNYGYTF.